This is a list of T cell receptor beta chains from one sample in a study of identical twins. TCRdb processed the 5' RACE reads anew with MiXCR; each CDR3 protein has one entry. The sample records fewer than 250,000 distinct CDR3 sequences, approximately 7.8% being singletons. These same records also appear under a second study, on yellow fever vaccine responses in identical twins.

The sample comprised CD8+ T cells sorted from blood. The source is a young woman in good health. Each CDR3 is given with its conserved first and last residue. The order of the fields is D gene, clone size, J gene, V gene, CDR3 protein, CDR3 DNA. The D gene is left open where the match is weak. Not all rows give a size; the values are once, few, many and, for expanded clones, a class.

TRBD2	few	TRBJ2-7	TRBV27	CASNPSGVTYEQYF	TGTGCCAGCAATCCTAGCGGGGTTACCTATGAGCAGTACTTC
.	few	TRBJ1-4	TRBV10-3	CAISESLGGSEKLFF	TGTGCCATCAGTGAGTCTCTTGGGGGCAGTGAAAAACTGTTTTTT
TRBD1	few	TRBJ2-5	TRBV13	CASSLGGQGGGETQYF	TGTGCCAGCAGCTTAGGGGGACAGGGGGGCGGAGAGACCCAGTACTTC
.	few	TRBJ2-3	TRBV4-2	CASSLRGQTSTDTQYF	TGTGCCAGCAGCCTCCGGGGGCAAACTAGCACAGATACGCAGTATTTT
.	many	TRBJ2-3	TRBV29-1	CSVVGGNSPRSTDTQYF	TGCAGCGTTGTTGGCGGGAATAGCCCTAGGAGCACAGATACGCAGTATTTT
.	many	TRBJ1-1	TRBV10-3	CAISESIREAFF	TGTGCCATCAGTGAGTCGATTAGGGAAGCTTTCTTT
.	few	TRBJ2-2	TRBV28	CASSLRTSNTGELFF	TGTGCCAGCAGTTTAAGGACATCGAACACCGGGGAGCTGTTTTTT
.	many	TRBJ2-3	TRBV12-3/TRBV12-4	CASSSNTDTQYF	TGTGCCAGCAGCTCCAACACAGATACGCAGTATTTT
TRBD1	few	TRBJ1-2	TRBV7-9	CASTTGDGYTF	TGTGCCAGCACAACAGGGGATGGCTACACCTTC
TRBD2	.	TRBJ2-7	TRBV7-9	CASSAPTSGSYEQYF	TGTGCCAGCAGCGCACCGACTAGCGGGAGCTACGAGCAGTACTTC
TRBD1	.	TRBJ2-3	TRBV2	CASSEVRGQGRGGTDTQYF	TGTGCCAGCAGTGAAGTGCGTGGACAGGGAAGAGGAGGCACAGATACGCAGTATTTT
.	.	TRBJ2-3	TRBV4-1	CASTPGPLKTDTQYF	TGCGCCAGCACTCCGGGACCTCTTAAAACAGATACGCAGTATTTT
.	many	TRBJ2-5	TRBV27	CASSLRWQPLQETQYF	TGTGCCAGCAGTTTAAGGTGGCAGCCCCTCCAAGAGACCCAGTACTTC
.	.	TRBJ2-1	TRBV12-3/TRBV12-4	CASSLFRERSEQFF	TGTGCCAGCAGTTTGTTCAGGGAGCGTAGTGAGCAGTTCTTC
.	few	TRBJ2-3	TRBV12-3/TRBV12-4	CASSPSRVQQYF	TGTGCCAGCAGTCCCTCGCGGGTGCAGCAGTATTTT
.	many	TRBJ1-2	TRBV20-1	CSARERSGVIYGYTF	TGCAGTGCTAGAGAGAGGTCAGGGGTGATCTATGGCTACACCTTC
TRBD1	.	TRBJ1-4	TRBV2	CASRYLGQGWEEKLFF	TGTGCCAGCAGATACCTAGGACAGGGTTGGGAGGAAAAACTGTTTTTT
.	.	TRBJ2-5	TRBV9	CASSVRSWTDQKETQYF	TGTGCCAGCAGCGTTAGGAGTTGGACAGATCAAAAAGAGACCCAGTACTTC
.	many	TRBJ2-4	TRBV2	CASSEVTGWGNIQYF	TGTGCCAGCAGTGAAGTCACTGGTTGGGGAAACATTCAGTACTTC
TRBD2	few	TRBJ2-7	TRBV25-1	CASSAGTSVEQYF	TGTGCCAGCAGTGCGGGGACTAGCGTCGAGCAGTACTTC
.	many	TRBJ2-5	TRBV20-1	CSARDSAVYQETQYF	TGCAGTGCTAGAGATTCAGCAGTTTACCAAGAGACCCAGTACTTC
.	many	TRBJ2-3	TRBV9	CASSGSTDTQYF	TGTGCCAGCAGCGGTAGCACAGATACGCAGTATTTT
.	few	TRBJ2-3	TRBV7-8	CASSQPGRRTDTQYF	TGTGCCAGCAGCCAACCGGGCAGACGCACAGATACGCAGTATTTT
TRBD2	many	TRBJ2-3	TRBV24-1	CATASGSLSDTQYF	TGTGCCACCGCGAGCGGGAGTTTGTCAGATACGCAGTATTTT
.	.	TRBJ2-1	TRBV3-1	CASSQRLFAAYNEQFF	TGTGCCAGCAGCCAGAGGCTTTTTGCGGCCTACAATGAGCAGTTCTTC
.	many	TRBJ2-3	TRBV7-9	CASRYSDTQYF	TGTGCCAGCAGATATTCAGATACGCAGTATTTT
TRBD2	many	TRBJ2-2	TRBV27	CASSMGLEMGELFF	TGTGCCAGCAGTATGGGACTAGAAATGGGGGAGCTGTTTTTT
TRBD2	many	TRBJ2-2	TRBV2	CASSEPGLAGYAGELFF	TGTGCCAGCAGTGAACCGGGACTAGCGGGATACGCCGGGGAGCTGTTTTTT
TRBD2	few	TRBJ2-1	TRBV5-1	CASIPTGGEGNEQFF	TGCGCCAGCATCCCAACGGGGGGGGAAGGCAATGAGCAGTTCTTC
TRBD2	few	TRBJ2-4	TRBV11-2	CASSLEFGPSGRENIQYF	TGTGCCAGCAGCTTAGAGTTTGGGCCTAGCGGGAGGGAAAACATTCAGTACTTC
TRBD2	.	TRBJ2-3	TRBV20-1	CSARDEERGFTDTQYF	TGCAGTGCTAGAGATGAAGAGCGGGGATTCACAGATACGCAGTATTTT
.	few	TRBJ2-3	TRBV24-1	CATSDFGGLSQYF	TGTGCCACCAGTGATTTCGGGGGGCTATCGCAGTATTTT
TRBD2	many	TRBJ2-1	TRBV20-1	CSATWGLRTWNEQFF	TGCAGTGCTACTTGGGGACTACGAACTTGGAATGAGCAGTTCTTC
TRBD1	.	TRBJ2-7	TRBV9	CASSGGGQGNNGYEQYF	TGTGCCAGCAGCGGGGGCGGACAGGGAAATAATGGCTACGAGCAGTACTTC
.	.	TRBJ2-1	TRBV12-3/TRBV12-4	CASSGDLRTGSYNEQFF	TGTGCCAGCAGTGGGGACTTGAGGACAGGCTCCTACAATGAGCAGTTCTTC
.	few	TRBJ2-1	TRBV9	CASSPYNNEQFF	TGTGCCAGCAGCCCCTATAACAATGAGCAGTTCTTC
TRBD2	many	TRBJ2-1	TRBV4-1	CASSQELAGAYNEQFF	TGCGCCAGCAGCCAAGAACTAGCGGGAGCGTACAATGAGCAGTTCTTC
.	many	TRBJ2-3	TRBV2	CASSSGTASTDTQYF	TGTGCCAGCAGTTCCGGGACTGCTAGCACAGATACGCAGTATTTT
.	.	TRBJ2-5	TRBV9	CASSVGGSPRETQYF	TGTGCCAGCAGCGTTGGGGGCAGCCCACGGGAGACCCAGTACTTC
.	few	TRBJ1-6	TRBV4-1	CASSHPPQAGVNSPLHF	TGCGCCAGCAGCCATCCGCCCCAGGCAGGGGTTAATTCACCCCTCCACTTT
.	few	TRBJ1-6	TRBV27	CASSAYRADNSPLHF	TGTGCCAGCAGTGCATACAGGGCGGATAATTCACCCCTCCACTTT
.	.	TRBJ2-7	TRBV21-1	CASSKVLLTKSYEQYF	TGTGCCAGCAGCAAAGTATTACTAACTAAATCCTACGAGCAGTACTTC
.	.	TRBJ2-1	TRBV29-1	CSVSLAYNEQFF	TGCAGCGTCAGTCTAGCGTACAATGAGCAGTTCTTC
TRBD1	many	TRBJ2-5	TRBV4-2	CASSQSTDRGGETQYF	TGTGCCAGCAGCCAATCCACCGACAGGGGGGGAGAGACCCAGTACTTC
.	few	TRBJ1-2	TRBV24-1	CATSTDYGYTF	TGTGCCACCAGTACAGACTATGGCTACACCTTC
TRBD1	many	TRBJ2-2	TRBV4-1	CASSQGDRGLAGELFF	TGCGCCAGCAGCCAAGGAGACAGGGGGCTTGCCGGGGAGCTGTTTTTT
.	few	TRBJ2-6	TRBV12-3/TRBV12-4	CASSPEGPGSGANVLTF	TGTGCCAGCAGCCCGGAAGGTCCAGGCTCTGGGGCCAACGTCCTGACTTTC
.	few	TRBJ2-5	TRBV6-1	CASSVIRASGETQYF	TGTGCCAGCAGTGTTATAAGGGCGAGCGGGGAGACCCAGTACTTC